These 32 T cell receptor beta chains originate from one sample sequenced in a study of post-analysis software for immune sequencing data. Regarding the study as a whole: Patients carried several TRBV segments more frequently than controls did, and TRBV5-6, TRBV5-1 and TRBV20-1 were among them.

The antigens these receptors bind are not known. Included in the TCR beta cDNA libraries were unique molecular identifiers. MiXCR, run by TCRdb on the PCR reads, gives a single entry per CDR3 protein. The sample contains about 810,000 distinct CDR3 sequences, about 57% of which appear only once. Sequenced sample: blood. The source is a girl aged 5-17 years with multiple sclerosis.

This clonotype was seen more than once but under ten times. V is TRBV12-3 or TRBV12-4 and J is TRBJ2-1, with D perhaps matching TRBD1 (6 bases). V was trimmed by 5 bases and J by 3 bases, leaving 17 bases between them. The CDR3 covers 16 residues. CDR3 sequence: CASSTSDSNLYNEQFF. CDR3 nucleotide sequence: TGTGCCAGCAGTACCTCGGACAGCAATCTCTACAATGAGCAGTTCTTC.

The V gene is TRBV7-2, the J gene TRBJ2-5; D is undetermined. The CDR3 has 14 amino acids. Germline V gene data show CDR1 as SGHTA and CDR2 as FQGNSA. V gave up 4 bases and J gave up 3 bases, with 12 bases separating them. This CDR3 is CASSSRRSKETQYF. The CDR3 nucleotides read TGTGCCAGCAGCTCCAGAAGGTCAAAAGAGACCCAGTACTTC.

J is TRBJ1-2 and V is TRBV29-1; D is undetermined. The CDR3 is 11 residues long. Germline V gene lookup returns CDR1 SQVTM and CDR2 ANQGSEA. Trimming left V 6 bases short and J 4 bases short, with 9 bases between. The CDR3: CSVLGSYGYTF. DNA for the CDR3: TGCAGCGTCCTAGGGAGCTATGGCTACACCTTC.

This clonotype showed up just once. V is TRBV27 and J is TRBJ2-4; possibly TRBD1 or TRBD2 for D (5 bases each). The CDR3 is made up of 16 amino acids. Germline V gives CDR1 MNHEY, CDR2 SMNVEV (reference sequence). Trimming shortened V by 5 bases and J by 3 bases, and 17 bases separated the two germline ends. The CDR3 DNA follows: TGTGCCAGCAGTCCCGCTGGGGGTATTGTCAAAAACATTCAGTACTTC. Translated: CASSPAGGIVKNIQYF.

The rearrangement joins TRBV7-3 to TRBJ2-1, with 10 bases that match TRBD2. With 5 bases clipped from V and 7 bases from J, the junction kept 5 bases outside the gene matches. The CDR3 is made up of 14 amino acids. CDR1 is SGHTA, CDR2 FQGTGA, per germline. The CDR3 DNA follows: TGTGCCAGCAGCATACCGGGACTAGCGAATGAGCAGTTCTTC. Translating gives CASSIPGLANEQFF.

The chain links TRBV24-1 to TRBJ2-3, with TRBD2 identical over 10 bases. CDR1 is KGHDR and CDR2 is SFDVKD in the germline V gene. The CDR3 runs 15 residues. V was pared by 5 bases and J by 4 bases, with 5 bases of the junction left unmatched. CDR3 residues: CATSGVAGGADTQYF. CDR3 sequence (DNA): TGTGCCACCAGTGGAGTAGCGGGGGGTGCAGATACGCAGTATTTT.

The table lists this clonotype with many counts. The J gene is TRBJ2-7, the V gene TRBV5-6; TRBD1 matches 8 bases. Germline V gene sequence: CDR1 SGHDT, CDR2 YYEEEE. The CDR3 is 14 amino acids. The trim removed 4 bases at V and 3 bases at J, leaving 6 bases unmatched. The CDR3 nucleotides are TGTGCCAGCAGCCGTGACAGGGGCAACTACGAGCAGTACTTC. Translation: CASSRDRGNYEQYF.

Details on this clonotype: Sequence at one end of the junction differs from germline and may be a read error. The J gene is TRBJ2-1, the V gene TRBV6-5; D may correspond to TRBD1 or TRBD2 (5 bases each). The CDR3 extends over 15 amino acids. Germline V lookup: CDR1 MNHEY, CDR2 SVGAGI. DNA for the CDR3: TGTGCCGGCAGGCAACTCGGGGCCCCCCTCAATGAGCAGTTCTTC. Translating gives CAGRQLGAPLNEQFF.

Comments on this clonotype: The germline gene is not matched at one end of the junction; a read error may be the cause. The chain couples TRBV4-1 to TRBJ2-3; a possible D gene is TRBD1 (6 bases). CDR3 length: 15 amino acids. The V gene's germline CDR1 is MGHRA and CDR2 YSYEKL. This CDR3 reads CASSQPTGMTDTQYF. CDR3 DNA sequence: TGCGCCAGCAGCCAACCTACAGGGATGACAGACACGCAGTATTTT.

The CDR3 loop is CAISESGRQETEQYF. CDR3 DNA sequence: TGTGCCATCAGTGAGTCAGGCAGACAGGAGACGGAGCAGTACTTC. This chain uses TRBV10-3 with TRBJ2-7, with D perhaps matching TRBD1 (6 bases). The CDR3 is 15 residues long. V was shortened by 0 bases and J by 7 bases, with 16 bases between the two germline ends. Per germline, CDR1 ENHRY and CDR2 SYGVKD.

The V and J genes are TRBV9 and TRBJ2-6, with unresolved D. V was clipped by 3 bases and J by 5 bases, with 3 bases between them. Per germline, CDR1 SGDLS and CDR2 YYNGEE. This CDR3 is built from 12 residues. The CDR3 DNA sequence: TGTGCCAGCAGCGAGAGGGCCAACGTCCTGACTTTC. Translated: CASSERANVLTF.

V is TRBV19 and J is TRBJ2-2, with D unresolved. V lost 2 bases, J lost 0 bases, and 7 bases lay in between. The CDR3 sequence is 15 residues long. CDR1 and CDR2 from the germline V gene are LNHDA and SQIVND (reference sequence). CDR3 DNA: TGTGCCAGTAGTATATCGGGTTCGAACACCGGGGAGCTGTTTTTT. This codes for CASSISGSNTGELFF.

This clonotype was recorded a few times. The rearrangement links TRBV5-1 to TRBJ1-6; TRBD1 matches at 12 bases. The germline CDR1 and CDR2 sequences are SGHRS and YFSETQ. The CDR3 loop spans 16 amino acids. Trimming took 3 bases from V and 8 from J; bases not matched to a gene: 6. In DNA form, the CDR3 reads TGCGCCAGCAGCTCCGGGACAGGGGGCTCCTATTCACCCCTCCACTTT. Translated: CASSSGTGGSYSPLHF.

The V and J genes are TRBV5-1 and TRBJ2-5, with unresolved D. Germline V CDR1 and CDR2: SGHRS, YFSETQ. The length of the CDR3 is 14 residues. Between the trimmed V and J ends, which lost 0 bases and 1 base, there was a span of 7 bases. The DNA of the CDR3 is TGCGCCAGCAGCTTGGCACGGATCCAAGAGACCCAGTACTTC. Its protein is CASSLARIQETQYF.

The chain has TRBV29-1 and TRBJ2-1; D is ambiguous. Looked up from germline, CDR1 is SQVTM and CDR2 is ANQGSEA. V gave up 4 bases and J gave up 3 bases, with 1 base separating them. The CDR3 contains 10 residues. This CDR3 is CSVGYNEQFF. The DNA for the CDR3 is TGCAGCGTTGGCTACAATGAGCAGTTCTTC.

V is TRBV3-1 and J is TRBJ2-5, with 7 bases identical to TRBD2. V trimming: 1 base; J trimming: 2 bases; junction bases outside the gene matches: 4. Per the germline V gene, CDR1 is LGHDT and CDR2 is YNNKEL (reference sequence). The length of the CDR3 is 15 residues. The CDR3 bases are TGTGCCAGCAGCCAAGGAGGGACTACTCAAGAGACCCAGTACTTC. Its translation is CASSQGGTTQETQYF.

The chain uses TRBV12-3 or TRBV12-4 and TRBJ2-3; no clear D gene. V was cut by 6 bases and J by 0 bases, with 13 bases left in between. CDR3 length: 15 residues. CDR3 amino acids: CASSQSPDSTDTQYF. For the CDR3, the DNA is TGTGCCAGCAGCCAATCTCCGGACAGCACAGATACGCAGTATTTT.

J is TRBJ2-5 and V is TRBV6-5; D not certain. V was trimmed by 0 bases and J by 4 bases, leaving 9 bases between them. This CDR3 comprises 14 residues. Germline CDR1 is MNHEY and CDR2 is SVGAGI. CDR3 sequence: CASSYSQARETQYF. The CDR3 coding sequence is TGTGCCAGCAGTTACTCGCAGGCTCGAGAGACCCAGTACTTC.

The chain couples TRBV7-9 to TRBJ2-5; 9 bases line up with TRBD1. The assigned J gene may be wrong: the sequence end matches TRBJ2-7 better. There are 15 residues in the CDR3. Per germline, CDR1 SEHNR and CDR2 FQNEAQ (reference sequence). The CDR3 reads CASSPPGQGYYEQYF. The CDR3 DNA reads TGTGCCAGCAGCCCTCCGGGACAGGGATACTACGAGCAGTACTTC.

V and J are TRBV7-9 and TRBJ2-3; 8 positions agree with TRBD2. The V segment lost 4 bases and the J segment 1 base; nucleotides outside the gene matches: 4. The germline gives CDR1 SEHNR, CDR2 FQNEAQ (reference sequence). The CDR3 sequence is 15 residues long. CDR3: CASSWTSRGTDTQYF. The CDR3, as DNA: TGTGCCAGCAGCTGGACTAGCAGAGGCACAGATACGCAGTATTTT.

V gene TRBV10-3 combines with J gene TRBJ1-2; TRBD1 might be the D (5 bases). CDR3 length equals 13 residues. Trimming cost V 6 bases and J 4 bases, with 12 bases left between them. CDR1 is ENHRY and CDR2 is SYGVKD in the germline V gene. The CDR3 loop reads CAIREDRSYGYTF. The CDR3 DNA follows: TGTGCCATCAGGGAAGACAGATCCTATGGCTACACCTTC.

In nucleotides, the CDR3 is TGTGCCAGCAGCTTGCAACAGAGGGACACTGAAGCTTTCTTT. Protein: CASSLQQRDTEAFF. The chain combines TRBV5-5 with TRBJ1-1; D is undetermined. The CDR3 totals 14 residues. Looked up from germline, CDR1 is SGHKS and CDR2 is YYEKEE (reference sequence). Trimming shortened V by 1 base and J by 3 bases, and 10 bases separated the two germline ends.

The chain uses TRBV7-9 and TRBJ2-7; 11 bases align to TRBD1. Per germline, CDR1 SEHNR and CDR2 FQNEAQ (reference sequence). The V gene end was trimmed by 4 bases and the J gene end by 6 bases; junction bases not matched to a gene: 5. CDR3 length equals 14 residues. The CDR3 spells CASSWDRGVVEQYF. The CDR3 bases are TGTGCCAGCAGCTGGGACAGGGGGGTGGTCGAGCAGTACTTC.

This clonotype was found a few times. This rearrangement joins TRBV5-5 to TRBJ2-5, with 9 bases aligning to TRBD1. The V and J ends lost 5 bases and 4 bases, in that order; junction bases with no gene match: 6. CDR1 is SGHKS and CDR2 is YYEKEE in the germline V gene (reference sequence). This CDR3 is 14 amino acids long. The CDR3 is CASRHTGGGETQYF. CDR3 bases: TGTGCCAGCAGACATACAGGGGGCGGAGAGACCCAGTACTTC.

This chain uses TRBV27 with TRBJ2-6, with D perhaps matching TRBD1 (5 bases). The CDR3 loop spans 16 amino acids. Looked up from germline, CDR1 is MNHEY and CDR2 is SMNVEV (reference sequence). Trimming cost V 6 bases and J 0 bases, with 12 bases left between them. CDR3 sequence reads: CASRKGIYSGANVLTF. CDR3 sequence (DNA): TGTGCCAGCAGAAAGGGGATCTACTCTGGGGCCAACGTCCTGACTTTC.

V and J are TRBV7-6 and TRBJ2-1; 7 nucleotides agree with TRBD2. Trimming cost V 1 base and J 3 bases; bases outside gene matches: 9. Germline assignment: CDR1 SGHVS and CDR2 FNYEAQ. This CDR3 has 17 amino acids. CDR3 amino acids: CASSLEGTGGGYNEQFF. In DNA form, the CDR3 reads TGTGCCAGCAGCTTAGAAGGGACGGGGGGTGGCTACAATGAGCAGTTCTTC. The variable domain in full, with the rest retrieved from reference TRBV7-6 and TRBJ2-1, is GAGVSQSPRYKVTKRGQDVALRCDPISGHVSLYWYRQALGQGPEFLTYFNYEAQQDKSGLPNDRFSAERPEGSISTLTIQRTEQRDSAMYRCASSLEGTGGGYNEQFFGPGTRLTVL.

This clonotype has a handful of counts. This chain connects TRBV6-2 or TRBV6-3 to TRBJ1-2; weak D call: TRBD1 (5 bases). This CDR3 contains 13 residues. Per the germline V gene, CDR1 is MNHEY and CDR2 is SVGEGT. Trimming cost V 2 bases and J 2 bases, with 6 bases left between them. The CDR3, as DNA: TGTGCCAGCAGTTACGACAGCAACTATGGCTACACCTTC. It is translated as CASSYDSNYGYTF.

The sample holds a few counts of this clonotype. The CDR3 sequence is CSAQELADYEQYF. CDR3 bases: TGCAGTGCCCAAGAACTAGCGGACTACGAGCAGTACTTC. J is TRBJ2-7 and V is TRBV20-1; 8 bases agree with TRBD2. The V gene end was trimmed by 6 bases and the J gene end by 3 bases; junction bases not matched to a gene: 7. The CDR3 consists of 13 residues. Germline values: CDR1 DFQATT, CDR2 SNEGSKA (reference sequence).

This clonotype was observed a single time. The chain carries TRBV7-8 and TRBJ1-4; possible D gene TRBD1, 6 bases. V dropped 2 bases and J dropped 8 bases, with 24 bases sitting between them. The CDR3 length is 18 residues. Germline V gene sequence: CDR1 SGHVS, CDR2 FQNEAQ. CDR3 coding DNA: TGTGCCAGCAGCTTAATCCCGGATTGGGGGCCGGTCGAGGAAAAACTGTTTTTT. Translating gives CASSLIPDWGPVEEKLFF.

The chain is built from TRBV29-1 and TRBJ2-5, with D tentatively TRBD1 (5 bases). The J call is uncertain, as TRBJ2-7 better fits the DNA end. The CDR3 runs to 14 residues. Per germline, CDR1 SQVTM and CDR2 ANQGSEA. This CDR3 is CSVDPGQGNNEQYF. The CDR3, as DNA: TGCAGCGTTGACCCGGGCCAGGGAAATAACGAGCAGTACTTC.

The V and J genes are TRBV7-2 and TRBJ2-7, with unresolved D. CDR3 size: 14 residues. The germline V and J ends were trimmed by 0 bases and 3 bases, with 9 bases remaining between them. Germline V gene data show CDR1 as SGHTA and CDR2 as FQGNSA. The CDR3 loop is CASSLAVRDYEQYF. For the CDR3, the DNA is TGTGCCAGCAGCTTAGCAGTCAGAGACTACGAGCAGTACTTC.

The chain links TRBV7-2 to TRBJ2-5; D gene uncertain. Germline-derived CDR1 and CDR2 are SGHTA and FQGNSA. V was trimmed by 5 bases and J by 4 bases, leaving 14 bases between them. The CDR3 runs 14 residues. The CDR3 spells CASSPSQLAETQYF. CDR3 DNA sequence: TGTGCCAGCAGCCCATCCCAGCTTGCAGAGACCCAGTACTTC. The entire variable domain, with the rest obtained from reference TRBV7-2 and TRBJ2-5, is as follows: GAGVSQSPSNKVTEKGKDVELRCDPISGHTALYWYRQSLGQGLEFLIYFQGNSAPDKSGLPSDRFSAERTGGSVSTLTIQRTQQEDSAVYLCASSPSQLAETQYFGPGTRLLVL.